The clone carrying this TCR beta chain occurred many times. Its antigen is as yet unknown. Germline V gene data show CDR1 as SQVTM and CDR2 as ANQGSEA. V was shortened by 7 bases and J by 4 bases, with 11 bases between the two germline ends. The CDR3 has 11 residues. The data are from a study of CD8 T cells in ankylosing spondylitis. Study outcomes and limitations: Peripheral blood samples showed relatively rare disease-linked clones, and these clones were CD8+. Earlier work had already found some motif variants in reactive arthritis synovial fluid and blood. Characteristic of ankylosing spondylitis blood, it appeared, was a TCR beta motif comprising several highly homologous variants. Reportedly, disease-linked clones are significantly enriched in ankylosing spondylitis patients' matched synovial fluid.

Libraries for TCR beta were made by quantitative 5'-RACE with molecular barcodes. TCRdb processed the 5' RACE reads anew with MiXCR; each CDR3 protein has one entry. The table records more than 600,000 distinct CDR3 sequences, around 20% of them present only once. Sequenced sample: blood, either unsorted or a sorted T cell fraction (not recorded which). The TCR was taken from a male donor with ankylosing spondylitis. The V call is TRBV29-1, the J call TRBJ2-7; tentative D call: TRBD2 (5 bases). The CDR3 here is CSALRGYEQYF. DNA for the CDR3: TGCAGCGCGCTTCGCGGGTACGAGCAGTACTTC.